This TCR beta chain was retrieved from a study of blood T cell repertoires in COVID-19. Recruits, aged about 18 to 95 years, lived in 20 to 30 US areas. Two negative PCRs, clearance, or symptom resolution were required of recovered Cohort 3 donors. J gave up 5 bases and V 6 bases, and 6 bases lay outside the gene matches. CDR3 length equals 14 residues. Germline lookup yields CDR1 KGHSH and CDR2 LQKENI. In the original workflow: For nucleated cells, counts were estimated from reference gene primer amplification. TCRdb's table, derived via immunoSEQ multiplex PCR, lists solely in-frame clones and lacks some. V, J and clone size derive from that table, while D and trimming were established from the DNA sequence. This sample has about 250,000 clones, with 86% found just once.

The source is a man aged 40-55 years who had recovered from COVID-19. The rearrangement uses TRBV18 and TRBJ1-1; 10 bases match TRBD1. The sequencing sample was made of PBMCs or T cells enriched from blood (not recorded which). The CDR3 protein is CASSTTGGETEAFF. CDR3 DNA: TGTGCCAGCTCGACGACAGGGGGCGAAACTGAAGCTTTCTTT.